This TCR beta chain stems from a study of blood T cell repertoires in COVID-19. Study-wide context: The United States, Italy and Spain were the sources of the acute and convalescent COVID-19 samples.

Cohorts were based on clinical histories the participants reported. Exposed enrollees encountered a COVID-19 case at some point within 2 weeks before study entry. In the source study's methods: It was from reference gene primer amplification that nucleated cell counts were estimated. Sequenced by immunoSEQ multiplex PCR; TCRdb stores in-frame clones only, minus some. V, J and clone size are those of that table, while D and trimming were read from the DNA. The table has 150,000 to 200,000 clones, roughly 89% seen once; the top ten hold 3% to 3.5%. CDR3 length equals 16 residues. Germline V CDR1 and CDR2: LNHNV, YYDKDF (reference sequence). V was cut by 0 bases and J by 0 bases, with 12 bases left in between.

This rearrangement joins TRBV15 to TRBJ2-7; D is unclear. The source material was PBMCs or T cells enriched from blood (not recorded which). This TCR came from a woman aged 25-40 years who had been exposed to COVID-19. CDR3 residues: CATSRDLAESSYEQYF. For the CDR3, the DNA is TGTGCCACCAGCAGAGATCTGGCGGAGAGCTCCTACGAGCAGTACTTC.